This record looks at one TCR beta chain sequence and its context. This entry is derived from a study of blood T cell repertoires in COVID-19. As for the study in general: Acute and convalescent COVID-19 specimens originated in the United States, Italy and Spain.

Assay used: immunoSEQ multiplex PCR; TCRdb lists only in-frame clones, some missing. The data show roughly 90,000 clones, 75% to 85% seen once. This CDR3 comprises 14 residues. Trimming removed 5 bases from V and 0 bases from J; junction bases left unmatched: 1. CDR1 and CDR2 from the germline V gene are SNHLY and FYNNEI. This sequence joins TRBV2 and TRBJ2-1; 7 bases match TRBD1. The sequencing input was peripheral blood. The source is a woman aged 70-85 years with acute or convalescent COVID-19. CDR3 nucleotides: TGTGCCAGCAGTTGGGACAGCTCCTACAATGAGCAGTTCTTC. Its translation is CASSWDSSYNEQFF.